The 24 T cell receptor beta chains listed next were all sequenced from one sample in a study of PD-L1 blockade in urothelial cancer. Sequenced by immunoSEQ multiplex PCR; TCRdb stores in-frame clones only, minus some. The sample lists approximately 39,000 clones; roughly 89% were seen once. The material sequenced was PBMCs, taken around atezolizumab (anti-PD-L1) treatment. These receptors were collected from a man aged 55 to 70 with urothelial cancer.

The gene calls are TRBV5-1 and TRBJ1-2; D remains unclear. CDR3 size: 14 residues. V gave up 0 bases and J gave up 1 base, with 7 bases separating them. Germline loops: CDR1 SGHRS, CDR2 YFSETQ. CDR3 amino acids: CASSLVSGNYGYTF. CDR3 DNA sequence: TGCGCCAGCAGCTTGGTGTCGGGTAACTATGGCTACACCTTC.

V and J are TRBV7-3 and TRBJ2-2, with no clear D. Germline V CDR1 and CDR2: SGHTA, FQGTGA. The germline V and J ends were trimmed by 4 bases and 3 bases, with 3 bases remaining between them. This CDR3 has 12 amino acids. The CDR3 nucleotides are TGTGCCAGCAGCTCTTACACCGGGGAGCTGTTTTTT. Protein product: CASSSYTGELFF.

The V and J genes are TRBV4-3 and TRBJ2-7, with a weak D call TRBD2 (7 bases). Germline assignment: CDR1 LGHNA and CDR2 YSLEER. The CDR3 has 13 residues. V was shortened by 6 bases and J by 2 bases, with 11 bases between the two germline ends. The DNA of the CDR3 is TGCGCCAGCAGGACGGGGGGCCCCTACGAGCAGTACTTC. Amino acids: CASRTGGPYEQYF.

The chain uses TRBV28 and TRBJ1-1; 9 nucleotides line up with TRBD1. CDR3 length: 14 residues. The V gene end was trimmed by 5 bases and the J gene end by 3 bases; junction bases not matched to a gene: 4. Germline lookup yields CDR1 MDHEN and CDR2 SYDVKM. CDR3 amino acids: CASSDDRGDTEAFF. CDR3 coding DNA: TGTGCCAGCAGTGACGACAGGGGGGACACTGAAGCTTTCTTT. The whole variable domain, filled in from reference TRBV28 and TRBJ1-1, reads DVKVTQSSRYLVKRTGEKVFLECVQDMDHENMFWYRQDPGLGLRLIYFSYDVKMKEKGDIPEGYSVSREKKERFSLILESASTNQTSMYLCASSDDRGDTEAFFGQGTRLTVV.

This chain uses TRBV6-4 with TRBJ2-1, with 9 bases aligning to TRBD2. With V trimmed by 6 bases and J by 7 bases, 10 bases remained unmatched. CDR1 and CDR2 from the germline V gene are MRHNA and SNTAGT. The CDR3 totals 15 residues. Written as DNA, the CDR3 is TGTGCCAGCAGCTTAGGGCTAGCGGGGAATAATGAGCAGTTCTTC. This codes for CASSLGLAGNNEQFF.

The genes are TRBV6-1 and TRBJ2-1; weak D call: TRBD2 (5 bases). The CDR3 runs 15 residues. V was cut by 2 bases and J by 7 bases, with 15 bases left in between. Per the germline V gene, CDR1 is MNHNS and CDR2 is SASEGT. DNA for the CDR3: TGTGCCAGCAGTGAACAATCGGGGTTTACGAATGAGCAGTTCTTC. Protein: CASSEQSGFTNEQFF.

The genes are TRBV18 and TRBJ1-4; possibly TRBD1 for D (5 bases). The CDR3 totals 15 residues. The ends were cut back, 0 bases at V and 6 bases at J, with 11 bases in the middle. The germline V gene encodes CDR1 KGHSH and CDR2 LQKENI. The DNA for the CDR3 is TGTGCCAGCTCACCACCGGGAACCAGGGATGAAAAACTGTTTTTT. Translating gives CASSPPGTRDEKLFF.

Written as DNA, the CDR3 is TGTGCCAGCTCACTATTACTGTGGACAGTCAAATCAACTAATGAAAAACTGTTTTTT. Amino acids: CASSLLLWTVKSTNEKLFF. The chain is built from TRBV18 and TRBJ1-4; weak D call: TRBD1 (6 bases). Trimming stripped 4 bases from V and 0 bases from J, with 21 bases between. Germline V gives CDR1 KGHSH, CDR2 LQKENI. The CDR3 totals 19 residues. The whole variable domain, remainder taken from reference TRBV18 and TRBJ1-4, is NAGVMQNPRHLVRRRGQEARLRCSPMKGHSHVYWYRQLPEEGLKFMVYLQKENIIDESGMPKERFSAEFPKEGPSILRIQQVVRGDSAAYFCASSLLLWTVKSTNEKLFFGSGTQLSVL.

Here the CDR3 reads CASSFSGIGDGELFF. The CDR3 nucleotides are TGCGCCAGCAGCTTTAGCGGGATAGGGGACGGGGAGCTGTTTTTT. The rearrangement joins TRBV5-1 to TRBJ2-2, with TRBD2 matching 8 bases. From germline, CDR1 is SGHRS and CDR2 YFSETQ. This CDR3 has 15 residues. V was clipped by 2 bases and J by 7 bases; unmatched bases: 7.

This chain connects TRBV30 to TRBJ2-3; no reliable D call. Trimming left V 0 bases short and J 14 bases short, with 18 bases between. The CDR3 has 13 amino acids. Per the germline V gene, CDR1 is GTSNPN and CDR2 is SVGIG (reference sequence). The CDR3 coding sequence is TGTGCCTGGAGTGTATTTGTCGGAGACTCGGGGTATTTT. This translates into CAWSVFVGDSGYF.

The chain joins TRBV4-1 to TRBJ2-3; 8 bases line up with TRBD2. The CDR3 is made up of 18 amino acids. Germline V CDR1 and CDR2: MGHRA, YSYEKL. The trim removed 1 base at V and 0 bases at J, leaving 9 bases unmatched. The CDR3 sequence is CASSQVWSASGSTDTQYF. The DNA of the CDR3 is TGCGCCAGCAGCCAAGTCTGGTCCGCTAGCGGGAGCACAGATACGCAGTATTTT.

This chain links TRBV11-3 with TRBJ1-3; no reliable D call. Germline V CDR1 and CDR2: SGHNT, YENEEA. With 1 base removed from V and 0 bases from J, the gap between germline ends came to 4 bases. This CDR3 comprises 14 residues. CDR3 loop: CASSLGNSGNTIYF. CDR3 coding DNA: TGTGCCAGCAGCTTAGGTAACTCTGGAAACACCATATATTTT.

The rearrangement joins TRBV7-2 to TRBJ2-5, with 12 bases aligning to TRBD2. The trim removed 5 bases at V and 5 bases at J, leaving 6 bases unmatched. This CDR3 is built from 15 residues. The V gene's germline CDR1 is SGHTA and CDR2 FQGNSA. As DNA, the CDR3 is TGTGCCAGCAGCGAACGGACTAGCGGGGTGGAGACCCAGTACTTC. This translates into CASSERTSGVETQYF.

The chain has TRBV11-3 and TRBJ2-1; D is possibly TRBD1 (6 bases). CDR3 length: 13 amino acids. V lost 2 bases, J lost 12 bases, and 14 bases lay in between. From germline, CDR1 is SGHNT and CDR2 YENEEA. The CDR3 spells CASSLSGAAGQFF. The CDR3 DNA reads TGTGCCAGCAGCTTATCAGGGGCCGCCGGGCAGTTCTTC.

V usage is TRBV6-5 and J usage is TRBJ1-1; 7 bases match TRBD1. V was clipped by 11 bases and J by 0 bases; unmatched bases: 9. The germline CDR1 and CDR2 sequences are MNHEY and SVGAGI. The CDR3 is 14 residues long. The CDR3 protein is CASRGDIMNTEAFF. CDR3 in DNA: TGTGCCTCCAGGGGGGACATCATGAACACTGAAGCTTTCTTT.

The chain uses TRBV29-1 and TRBJ2-3; TRBD2 aligns across 8 bases. Germline CDR1 reads SQVTM; CDR2 reads ANQGSEA. J was trimmed by 4 bases and V by 6 bases; bases with no gene match: 9. This CDR3 contains 14 residues. The CDR3 bases are TGCAGCGTCCGGGAGGGAGGCCCCCCAGATACGCAGTATTTT. Translation: CSVREGGPPDTQYF.

The chain has TRBV6-6 and TRBJ1-5; TRBD1 might be the D (5 bases). Trimming shortened V by 5 bases and J by 5 bases, and 10 bases separated the two germline ends. Germline loops: CDR1 MNHNY, CDR2 SVGAGI (reference sequence). This CDR3 is built from 13 residues. The CDR3 DNA reads as TGTGCCAGCAGTACGGGCAGGGATCAGCCCCAGCATTTT. Translation: CASSTGRDQPQHF.

The genes are TRBV6-1 and TRBJ2-5; the D gene is possibly TRBD2 (5 bases). V lost 7 bases, J lost 0 bases, and 15 bases lay in between. The germline V gene encodes CDR1 MNHNS and CDR2 SASEGT. The CDR3 runs to 15 residues. CDR3 protein: CASNQNSAYQETQYF. CDR3 sequence (DNA): TGTGCCAGCAACCAGAATAGCGCTTACCAAGAGACCCAGTACTTC.

The chain joins TRBV7-9 to TRBJ1-3, with a possible D match to TRBD1 (6 bases). Per the germline V gene, CDR1 is SEHNR and CDR2 is FQNEAQ (reference sequence). V gave up 6 bases and J gave up 4 bases, with 16 bases separating them. This CDR3 is built from 15 residues. CDR3 in amino acids: CASSRAGTQGNTIYF. In DNA form, the CDR3 reads TGTGCCAGCAGTCGAGCGGGGACACAAGGAAACACCATATATTTT.

The V and J genes are TRBV7-2 and TRBJ2-7, with 10 nucleotides matching TRBD2. The CDR3 runs to 15 residues. The V segment lost 1 base and the J segment 4 bases; nucleotides outside the gene matches: 4. The germline CDR1 and CDR2 sequences are SGHTA and FQGNSA. The CDR3 loop reads CASSLGGSGGYEQYF. The CDR3 DNA is TGTGCCAGCAGCTTAGGGGGTAGCGGGGGGTACGAGCAGTACTTC.

The rearrangement links TRBV19 to TRBJ1-6, with TRBD1 identical over 7 bases. Germline loops: CDR1 LNHDA, CDR2 SQIVND (reference sequence). Trimming took 5 bases from V and 0 from J; bases not matched to a gene: 4. The CDR3 totals 16 residues. DNA for the CDR3: TGTGCCAGTAGTCCGCACAGGGGCTCCTATAATTCACCCCTCCACTTT. Translating gives CASSPHRGSYNSPLHF.

The V gene is TRBV4-1, the J gene TRBJ1-3; TRBD1 might be the D (5 bases). Germline V lookup: CDR1 MGHRA, CDR2 YSYEKL. This CDR3 region has 15 residues. V lost 0 bases, J lost 4 bases, and 10 bases lay in between. This chain's CDR3 is CASSQDRAWGNTIYF. DNA of the CDR3: TGCGCCAGCAGCCAAGACAGGGCTTGGGGAAACACCATATATTTT.

The chain recombines TRBV19 with TRBJ2-6, with D maybe TRBD1 (6 bases). Germline CDR1 is LNHDA and CDR2 is SQIVND (reference sequence). The CDR3 runs to 17 residues. Trimming cost V 4 bases and J 0 bases, with 13 bases left between them. The chain's CDR3 is CASSKWTASSGANVLTF. In nucleotides, the CDR3 is TGTGCCAGTAGTAAATGGACAGCGTCCTCTGGGGCCAACGTCCTGACTTTC.

This sequence joins TRBV27 and TRBJ2-7; 8 nucleotides agree with TRBD2. Trimming cost V 5 bases and J 5 bases; bases outside gene matches: 11. Germline CDR1 is MNHEY and CDR2 is SMNVEV (reference sequence). This CDR3 region has 15 residues. In DNA form, the CDR3 reads TGTGCCAGCAGTCGTTTCGGGCTAGCGGGTAACGAGCAGTACTTC. As protein: CASSRFGLAGNEQYF.